This entry concerns a single T cell receptor beta chain. As yet, its antigen is unknown. The data are from a study of OX40 agonist ivuxolimab in advanced cancers. Trimming removed 5 bases from V and 6 bases from J; junction bases left unmatched: 12. CDR1 is LNHDA, CDR2 SQIVND, per germline (reference sequence). The CDR3 runs to 16 residues. Study-level results: At 0.1 to 3.0 mg/kg and by week 6, clonal expansion occurred in CD4+ and CD8+ blood T cells.

Only in-frame clones appear in the TCRdb table, and some are missing; sequencing was by immunoSEQ multiplex PCR. This sample has about 68,000 clones; roughly 90% occur once, and the top ten carry about 0.9%. The material sequenced was CD4+ or CD8+ T cells sorted from blood, taken in a trial of the OX40 agonist ivuxolimab. The V and J genes are TRBV19 and TRBJ2-1; TRBD2 aligns across 8 bases. The sequence came from an adult with an advanced solid tumor such as melanoma, head and neck, liver or kidney cancer. CDR3 region: CASSPKGRAGGNEQFF. The CDR3 bases are TGTGCCAGTAGTCCCAAAGGTCGGGCGGGAGGCAATGAGCAGTTCTTC.